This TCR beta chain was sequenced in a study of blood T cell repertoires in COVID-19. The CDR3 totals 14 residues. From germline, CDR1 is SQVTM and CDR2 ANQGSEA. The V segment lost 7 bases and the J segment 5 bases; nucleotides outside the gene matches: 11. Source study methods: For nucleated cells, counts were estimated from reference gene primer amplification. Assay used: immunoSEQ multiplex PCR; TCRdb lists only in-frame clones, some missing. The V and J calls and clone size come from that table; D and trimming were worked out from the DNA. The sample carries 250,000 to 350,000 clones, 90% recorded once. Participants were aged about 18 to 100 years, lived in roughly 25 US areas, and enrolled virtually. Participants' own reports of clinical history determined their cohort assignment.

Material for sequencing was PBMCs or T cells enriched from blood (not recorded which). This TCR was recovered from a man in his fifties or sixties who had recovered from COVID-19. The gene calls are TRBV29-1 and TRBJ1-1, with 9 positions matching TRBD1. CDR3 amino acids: CSAHRDRVRTEAFF. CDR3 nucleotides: TGCAGCGCACACCGGGACAGGGTCCGGACTGAAGCTTTCTTT. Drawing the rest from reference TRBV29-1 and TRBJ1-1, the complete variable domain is SAVISQKPSRDICQRGTSLTIQCQVDSQVTMMFWYRQQPGQSLTLIATANQGSEATYESGFVIDKFPISRPNLTFSTLTVSNMSPEDSSIYLCSAHRDRVRTEAFFGQGTRLTVV.